These T cell receptor beta chains were read from a single sample in a study of blood T cells in healthy people across ages. One entry per CDR3 protein results from TCRdb running MiXCR on the 5' RACE reads. The sample shows approximately 700,000 distinct CDR3 sequences, roughly 32% of them seen only once. Sample: blood. The receptors originated from a woman of 80 years or more in good health. Both conserved end residues are part of each CDR3. Fields, in order: V gene, clone size, J gene, D gene, CDR3 DNA, CDR3 protein. A D gene is named only where the DNA matches it firmly. Clone size is not always given. Where it is, it says once, few, many or a class for expanded clones.

>TRBV20-1|.|TRBJ2-1|.
TGCAGTGCTAGAGGTGACTGGGGGGTCAAAGAGCAGTTCTTC
CSARGDWGVKEQFF
>TRBV20-1|few|TRBJ2-7|.
TGCAGTGCTAGAGACGGCGGGATCTCCTACGAGCAGTACTTC
CSARDGGISYEQYF
>TRBV4-3|many|TRBJ2-3|TRBD2
TGCGCCAGCAGCCAAGATGAAAGTAGCGGGGGATCGCAGTATTTT
CASSQDESSGGSQYF
>TRBV6-1|.|TRBJ1-1|.
TGTGCCAGCAAGGGGGGCTTAGGGAACACTGAAGCTTTCTTT
CASKGGLGNTEAFF
>TRBV3-1|.|TRBJ1-1|.
TGTGCCAGCACGCGGCTAGGCCCTGAGGGGAACACTGAAGCTTTCTTT
CASTRLGPEGNTEAFF
>TRBV12-3/TRBV12-4|few|TRBJ1-5|.
TGTGCCAGCAGTTTAGCCGGGGAACATCAGCCCCAGCATTTT
CASSLAGEHQPQHF
>TRBV9|.|TRBJ1-4|TRBD1
TGTGCCAGCAGCTCTGGACAGGTTGCAACTAATGAAAAACGGTTTTTT
CASSSGQVATNEKRFF
>TRBV5-1|many|TRBJ1-2|.
TGCGCCAGCAGCTTGGCCCCCGGCACCCGAGGGGATGGCTACACCTTC
CASSLAPGTRGDGYTF
>TRBV20-1|.|TRBJ1-1|TRBD1
TGCAGTGCTACGGATACAGGGGGCTCGGACACTGAAGCTTTCTTT
CSATDTGGSDTEAFF
>TRBV5-4|many|TRBJ2-1|TRBD1
TGTGCCAGCAGCGTACCGGGACAGGGGCGAAGCAATGAGCAGTTCTTC
CASSVPGQGRSNEQFF